These 2 T cell receptor beta chains came from one sample sequenced in a study of T cell responses to AZD1222 COVID-19 vaccine (dated by TCRdb to the early 2020s). Library generation was performed with the immunoSEQ multiplex PCR assay. TCRdb holds this immuneACCESS table with in-frame rearrangements only. Some clones are missing; in checked studies, unresolved V genes explain under half, and the rest has no known cause. Counted in this sample were about 120,000 clones; under 95% of them appeared once. About 1% of the sample lies in the top ten. Reading the label with the study, this specimen's time point is: about 28 days (+/-7) after the second vaccine dose. The sample here was peripheral blood, taken 28 days after the second AZD1222 dose. The receptors come from an adult who received the AZD1222 COVID-19 vaccine.

The chain employs TRBV19 and TRBJ1-1; D gene unclear. With 3 bases removed from V and 4 bases from J, the gap between germline ends came to 15 bases. CDR1 and CDR2 (germline): LNHDA, SQIVND (reference sequence). This CDR3 contains 15 residues. CDR3 DNA sequence: TGTGCCAGTAGTATCTCCTGGACTGCACCCACTGAAGCTTTCTTT. The encoded protein is CASSISWTAPTEAFF.

V and J are TRBV30 and TRBJ2-3; 11 bases are shared with TRBD2. V was pared by 6 bases and J by 5 bases, with 4 bases of the junction left unmatched. Germline V lookup: CDR1 GTSNPN, CDR2 SVGIG (reference sequence). CDR3 size: 13 residues. Written as DNA, the CDR3 is TGTGCCTGTACTAGCGGGAGAATAGATACGCAGTATTTT. It yields the protein CACTSGRIDTQYF.